These T cell receptor beta chains were read from a single sample in a study of blood T cells in healthy people across ages. TCRdb ran MiXCR on the 5' RACE reads and lists one entry per CDR3 protein. The sample has about 970,000 distinct CDR3 sequences; roughly half are singletons. The sequenced sample was blood. The receptors derive from a woman aged 60-70 years in good health. CDR3s include the opening cysteine and the closing phenylalanine or tryptophan. The order of the fields is CDR3 protein, CDR3 DNA, V gene, D gene, clone size, J gene. The D gene is left open where the match is weak. The size of a clone is reported for some rows only, either as once, few or many, or as a class for expanded clones.

cdr3_aa: CASSLLAGAKNIQYF
cdr3_nt: TGTGCCAGCAGCCTCTTAGCGGGAGCCAAAAACATTCAGTACTTC
v_call: TRBV7-9
d_call: TRBD2
clone_size: few
j_call: TRBJ2-4

cdr3_aa: CSVEDQRTETYEQYF
cdr3_nt: TGCAGCGTTGAAGATCAGAGGACGGAGACCTACGAGCAGTACTTC
v_call: TRBV29-1
d_call: .
clone_size: few
j_call: TRBJ2-7

cdr3_aa: CASMIWGSGKLFF
cdr3_nt: TGTGCCAGCATGATCTGGGGTTCGGGAAAACTGTTTTTT
v_call: TRBV25-1
d_call: .
clone_size: .
j_call: TRBJ1-4

cdr3_aa: CASSASPRTAEHEAFF
cdr3_nt: TGTGCCAGCAGCGCGTCTCCGAGGACGGCAGAACATGAAGCTTTCTTT
v_call: TRBV9
d_call: .
clone_size: few
j_call: TRBJ1-1

cdr3_aa: CSAFGRSNQPQHF
cdr3_nt: TGCAGTGCCTTCGGACGGAGCAATCAGCCCCAGCATTTT
v_call: TRBV20-1
d_call: .
clone_size: .
j_call: TRBJ1-5

cdr3_aa: CAIRGTGAETQYF
cdr3_nt: TGTGCCATCAGAGGGACAGGGGCAGAGACCCAGTACTTC
v_call: TRBV10-3
d_call: TRBD1
clone_size: .
j_call: TRBJ2-5

cdr3_aa: CASSYPTGLDTQYF
cdr3_nt: TGTGCCAGCAGCTACCCGACTGGCTTAGATACGCAGTATTTT
v_call: TRBV7-2
d_call: .
clone_size: .
j_call: TRBJ2-3

cdr3_aa: CASRTRAEFSNQPQHF
cdr3_nt: TGTGCCAGCAGGACTCGAGCGGAGTTTAGCAATCAGCCCCAGCATTTT
v_call: TRBV6-2/TRBV6-3
d_call: .
clone_size: .
j_call: TRBJ1-5

cdr3_aa: CASSQGNDGYTF
cdr3_nt: TGTGCCAGCAGTCAGGGGAACGATGGCTACACCTTC
v_call: TRBV12-3/TRBV12-4
d_call: .
clone_size: .
j_call: TRBJ1-2

cdr3_aa: CASSLSVEGTIYEQYF
cdr3_nt: TGTGCCAGCAGTTTATCAGTGGAAGGGACAATATACGAGCAGTACTTC
v_call: TRBV27
d_call: .
clone_size: .
j_call: TRBJ2-7

cdr3_aa: CASSSTGRETGELFF
cdr3_nt: TGTGCCAGCAGCTCGACCGGGAGGGAGACCGGGGAGCTGTTTTTT
v_call: TRBV7-2
d_call: TRBD2
clone_size: .
j_call: TRBJ2-2

cdr3_aa: CASSLVGRQQFF
cdr3_nt: TGTGCCAGCAGCTTAGTAGGACGGCAGCAGTTCTTC
v_call: TRBV7-9
d_call: .
clone_size: .
j_call: TRBJ2-1

cdr3_aa: CASSLAGGRAQDEQYF
cdr3_nt: TGTGCCAGCAGCTTAGCGGGCGGGAGGGCCCAGGATGAGCAGTACTTC
v_call: TRBV7-9
d_call: TRBD2
clone_size: .
j_call: TRBJ2-7

cdr3_aa: CASSVSSAEQYF
cdr3_nt: TGTGCCAGCAGCGTCTCTAGCGCCGAGCAGTACTTC
v_call: TRBV2
d_call: .
clone_size: .
j_call: TRBJ2-7

cdr3_aa: CASSQESVSEAFF
cdr3_nt: TGCGCCAGCAGCCAAGAAAGTGTTTCTGAAGCTTTCTTT
v_call: TRBV4-3
d_call: .
clone_size: few
j_call: TRBJ1-1

cdr3_aa: CATSRPKGGTYEQYF
cdr3_nt: TGTGCCACCAGCAGACCTAAGGGTGGTACCTACGAGCAGTACTTC
v_call: TRBV15
d_call: .
clone_size: once
j_call: TRBJ2-7

cdr3_aa: CASGFAGPGEQYF
cdr3_nt: TGCGCCAGCGGCTTTGCCGGTCCTGGCGAGCAGTACTTC
v_call: TRBV5-1
d_call: .
clone_size: .
j_call: TRBJ2-7

cdr3_aa: CASSVVGSGANVLTF
cdr3_nt: TGCGCCAGCAGCGTCGTCGGGTCTGGGGCCAACGTCCTGACTTTC
v_call: TRBV4-3
d_call: .
clone_size: .
j_call: TRBJ2-6

cdr3_aa: CASNLPEGEQYF
cdr3_nt: TGTGCCAGCAACCTACCGGAAGGCGAGCAGTACTTC
v_call: TRBV2
d_call: .
clone_size: .
j_call: TRBJ2-7

cdr3_aa: CASSLRDRKQFF
cdr3_nt: TGTGCCAGCAGTTTACGGGACCGTAAGCAGTTCTTC
v_call: TRBV27
d_call: .
clone_size: few
j_call: TRBJ2-1

cdr3_aa: CASSLYTPYEQYF
cdr3_nt: TGTGCCAGCAGTTTATACACTCCCTACGAGCAGTACTTC
v_call: TRBV12-3/TRBV12-4
d_call: .
clone_size: many
j_call: TRBJ2-7

cdr3_aa: CASQRLIQETQYF
cdr3_nt: TGTGCCAGCCAGAGACTAATTCAAGAGACCCAGTACTTC
v_call: TRBV2
d_call: .
clone_size: few
j_call: TRBJ2-5

cdr3_aa: CSSWDSLNGELFF
cdr3_nt: TGCAGCTCCTGGGACAGTCTTAACGGGGAGCTGTTTTTT
v_call: TRBV29-1
d_call: TRBD1
clone_size: .
j_call: TRBJ2-2

cdr3_aa: CASSYSKIGGLSGANVLTF
cdr3_nt: TGTGCCAGCAGTTACAGTAAAATCGGGGGGCTCTCTGGGGCCAACGTCCTGACTTTC
v_call: TRBV6-5
d_call: .
clone_size: few
j_call: TRBJ2-6

cdr3_aa: CASSFLRQGNNEQYF
cdr3_nt: TGTGCCAGCAGCTTTTTGAGACAGGGGAACAATGAGCAGTACTTC
v_call: TRBV7-3
d_call: TRBD1
clone_size: .
j_call: TRBJ2-5

cdr3_aa: CASSEGVAKNIQYF
cdr3_nt: TGCGCCAGCAGTGAGGGGGTAGCCAAAAACATTCAGTACTTC
v_call: TRBV10-1
d_call: .
clone_size: .
j_call: TRBJ2-4